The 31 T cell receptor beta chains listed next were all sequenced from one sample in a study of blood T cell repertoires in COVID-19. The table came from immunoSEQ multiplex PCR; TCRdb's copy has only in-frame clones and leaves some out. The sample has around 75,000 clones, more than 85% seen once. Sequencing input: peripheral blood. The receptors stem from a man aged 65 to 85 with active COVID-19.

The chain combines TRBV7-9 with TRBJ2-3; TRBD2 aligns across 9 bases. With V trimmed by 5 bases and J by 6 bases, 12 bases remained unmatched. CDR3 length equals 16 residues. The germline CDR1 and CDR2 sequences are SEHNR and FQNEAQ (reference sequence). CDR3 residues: CASSPVAGGPWDTQYF. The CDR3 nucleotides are TGTGCCAGCAGCCCAGTCGCGGGAGGGCCGTGGGATACGCAGTATTTT.

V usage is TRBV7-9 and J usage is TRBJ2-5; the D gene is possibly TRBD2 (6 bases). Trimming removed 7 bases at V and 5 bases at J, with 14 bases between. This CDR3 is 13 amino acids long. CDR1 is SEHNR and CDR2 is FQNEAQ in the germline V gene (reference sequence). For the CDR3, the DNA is TGTGCCAGCACCCACGGGGGTTGGGAGACCCAGTACTTC. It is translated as CASTHGGWETQYF.

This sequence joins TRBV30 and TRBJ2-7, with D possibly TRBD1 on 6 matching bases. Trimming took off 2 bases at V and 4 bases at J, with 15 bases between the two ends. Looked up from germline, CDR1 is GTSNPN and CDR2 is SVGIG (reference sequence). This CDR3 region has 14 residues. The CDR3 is CAWSRGRGGYEQYF. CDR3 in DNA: TGTGCCTGGAGTCGGGGCAGGGGTGGGTACGAGCAGTACTTC.

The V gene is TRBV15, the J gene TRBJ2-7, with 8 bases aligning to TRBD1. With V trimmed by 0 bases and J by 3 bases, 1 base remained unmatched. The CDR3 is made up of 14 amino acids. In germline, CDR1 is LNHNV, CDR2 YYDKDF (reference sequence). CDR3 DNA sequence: TGTGCCACCAGCAGAGACAGGGGGCTCTACGAGCAGTACTTC. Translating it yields CATSRDRGLYEQYF.

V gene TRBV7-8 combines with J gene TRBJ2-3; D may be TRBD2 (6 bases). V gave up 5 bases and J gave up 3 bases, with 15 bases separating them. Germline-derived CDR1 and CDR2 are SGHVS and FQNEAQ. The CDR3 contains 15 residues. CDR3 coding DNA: TGTGCCAGCAGCCTCGGGACTGCGGGGACAGATACGCAGTATTTT. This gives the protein CASSLGTAGTDTQYF.

The CDR3 region is CSGTSGEQFF. CDR3 coding DNA: TGCAGCGGGACTAGCGGGGAGCAGTTCTTC. This rearrangement joins TRBV29-1 to TRBJ2-1; 11 bases align to TRBD2. The CDR3 covers 10 residues. Germline CDR1 and CDR2: SQVTM and ANQGSEA. The V and J ends lost 7 bases and 10 bases, in that order; junction bases with no gene match: 0.

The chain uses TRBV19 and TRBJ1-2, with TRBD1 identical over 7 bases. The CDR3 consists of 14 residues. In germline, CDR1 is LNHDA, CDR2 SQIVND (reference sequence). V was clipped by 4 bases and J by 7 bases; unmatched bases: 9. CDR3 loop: CASSTTGDSGGYTF. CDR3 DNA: TGTGCCAGTAGTACCACAGGGGACTCTGGTGGCTACACCTTC.

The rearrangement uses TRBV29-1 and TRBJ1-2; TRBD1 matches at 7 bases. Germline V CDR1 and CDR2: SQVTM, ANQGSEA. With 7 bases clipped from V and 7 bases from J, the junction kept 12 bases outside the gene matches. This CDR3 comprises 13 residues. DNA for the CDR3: TGCAGCGCGAGGAGGGGGCTGGCGGGTGGCTACACCTTC. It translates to CSARRGLAGGYTF.

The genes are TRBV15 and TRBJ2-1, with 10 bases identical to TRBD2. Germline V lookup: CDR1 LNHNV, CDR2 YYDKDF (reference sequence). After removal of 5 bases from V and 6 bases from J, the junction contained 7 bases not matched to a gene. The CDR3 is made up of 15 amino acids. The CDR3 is CATSQQAGGVNEQFF. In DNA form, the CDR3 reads TGTGCCACCAGCCAACAAGCGGGAGGGGTCAATGAGCAGTTCTTC.

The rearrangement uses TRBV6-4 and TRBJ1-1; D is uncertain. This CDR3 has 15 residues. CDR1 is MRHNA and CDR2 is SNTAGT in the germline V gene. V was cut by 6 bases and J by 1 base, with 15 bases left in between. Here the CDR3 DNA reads TGTGCCAGCAGCGCAGACGCGGCTGGGAACACTGAAGCTTTCTTT. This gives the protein CASSADAAGNTEAFF.

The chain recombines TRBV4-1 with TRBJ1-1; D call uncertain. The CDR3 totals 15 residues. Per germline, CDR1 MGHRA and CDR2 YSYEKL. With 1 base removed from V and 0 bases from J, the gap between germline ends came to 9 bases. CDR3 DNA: TGCGCCAGCAGCCAAGGGGCCCGGATGAACACTGAAGCTTTCTTT. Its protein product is CASSQGARMNTEAFF.

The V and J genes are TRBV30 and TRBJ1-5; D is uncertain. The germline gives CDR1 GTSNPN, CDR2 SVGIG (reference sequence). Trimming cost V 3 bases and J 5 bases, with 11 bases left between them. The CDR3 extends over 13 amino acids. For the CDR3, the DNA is TGTGCCTGGAGCTACCCGGTCGATCAGCCCCAGCATTTT. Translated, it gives CAWSYPVDQPQHF. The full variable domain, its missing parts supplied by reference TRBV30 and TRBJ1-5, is SQTIHQWPATLVQPVGSPLSLECTVEGTSNPNLYWYRQAAGRGLQLLFYSVGIGQISSEVPQNLSASRPQDRQFILSSKKLLLSDSGFYLCAWSYPVDQPQHFGDGTRLSIL.

The CDR3 here is CASSYGGQQFF. The CDR3 DNA is TGTGCCAGCAGTTACGGGGGCCAGCAGTTCTTC. The gene calls are TRBV6-5 and TRBJ2-1; D may be TRBD1 (6 bases). Germline V gives CDR1 MNHEY, CDR2 SVGAGI. The V end was cut by 2 bases, the J end by 11 bases, with 7 bases between. This CDR3 is 11 amino acids long.

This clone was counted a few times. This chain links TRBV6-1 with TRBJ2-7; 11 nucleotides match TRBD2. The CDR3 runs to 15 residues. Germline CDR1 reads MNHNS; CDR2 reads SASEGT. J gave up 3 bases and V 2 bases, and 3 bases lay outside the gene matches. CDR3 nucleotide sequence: TGTGCCAGCAGTGAACTAGCGGGGGGCCACTACGAGCAGTACTTC. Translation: CASSELAGGHYEQYF.

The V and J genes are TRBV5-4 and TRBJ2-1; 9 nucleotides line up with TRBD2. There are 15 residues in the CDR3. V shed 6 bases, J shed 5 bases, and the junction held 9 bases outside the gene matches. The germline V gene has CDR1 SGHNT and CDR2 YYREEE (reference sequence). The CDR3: CASTITSGPNNEQFF. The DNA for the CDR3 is TGTGCCAGCACCATCACTAGCGGGCCTAACAATGAGCAGTTCTTC.

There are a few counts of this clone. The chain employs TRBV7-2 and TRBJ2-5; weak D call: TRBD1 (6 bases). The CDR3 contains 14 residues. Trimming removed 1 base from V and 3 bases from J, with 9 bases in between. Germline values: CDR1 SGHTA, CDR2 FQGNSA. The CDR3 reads CASSLGTAKETQYF. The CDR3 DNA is TGTGCCAGCAGCTTAGGGACAGCCAAAGAGACCCAGTACTTC.

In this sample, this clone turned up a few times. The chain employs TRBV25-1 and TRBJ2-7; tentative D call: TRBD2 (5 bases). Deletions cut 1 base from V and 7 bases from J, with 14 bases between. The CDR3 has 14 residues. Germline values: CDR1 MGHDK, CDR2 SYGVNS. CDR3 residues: CASSEWARGGEQYF. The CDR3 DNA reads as TGTGCCAGCAGTGAATGGGCGCGCGGCGGGGAGCAGTACTTC.

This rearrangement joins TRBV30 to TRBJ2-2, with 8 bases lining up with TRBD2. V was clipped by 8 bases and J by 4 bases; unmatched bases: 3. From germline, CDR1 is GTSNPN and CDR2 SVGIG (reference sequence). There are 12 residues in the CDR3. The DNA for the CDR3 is TGTGCCCGGGGGGGGAGCACCGGGGAGCTGTTTTTT. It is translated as CARGGSTGELFF.

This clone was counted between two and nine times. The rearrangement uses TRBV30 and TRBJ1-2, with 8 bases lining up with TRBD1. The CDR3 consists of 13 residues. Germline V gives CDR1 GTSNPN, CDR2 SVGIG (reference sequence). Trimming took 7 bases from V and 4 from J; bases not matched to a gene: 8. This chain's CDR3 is CAYARDRPYGYTF. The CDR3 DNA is TGTGCCTACGCCCGGGACAGGCCCTATGGCTACACCTTC. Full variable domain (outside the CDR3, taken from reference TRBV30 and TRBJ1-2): SQTIHQWPATLVQPVGSPLSLECTVEGTSNPNLYWYRQAAGRGLQLLFYSVGIGQISSEVPQNLSASRPQDRQFILSSKKLLLSDSGFYLCAYARDRPYGYTFGSGTRLTVV.

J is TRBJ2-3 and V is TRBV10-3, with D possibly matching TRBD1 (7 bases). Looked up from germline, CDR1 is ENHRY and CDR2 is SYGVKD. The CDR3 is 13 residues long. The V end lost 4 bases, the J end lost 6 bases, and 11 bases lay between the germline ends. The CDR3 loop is CAISARGEDTQYF. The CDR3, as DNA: TGTGCCATCAGTGCCAGGGGGGAGGATACGCAGTATTTT.

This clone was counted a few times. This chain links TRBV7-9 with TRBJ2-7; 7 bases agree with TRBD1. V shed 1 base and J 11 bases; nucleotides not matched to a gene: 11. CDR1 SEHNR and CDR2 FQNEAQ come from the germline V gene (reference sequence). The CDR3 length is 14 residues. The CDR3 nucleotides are TGTGCCAGCAGCTTAGGGGCTGACAGGGTGCCGAAGTACTTC. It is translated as CASSLGADRVPKYF. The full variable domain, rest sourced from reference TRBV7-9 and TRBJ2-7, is DTGVSQNPRHKITKRGQNVTFRCDPISEHNRLYWYRQTLGQGPEFLTYFQNEAQLEKSRLLSDRFSAERPKGSFSTLEIQRTEQGDSAMYLCASSLGADRVPKYFGPGTRLTVT.

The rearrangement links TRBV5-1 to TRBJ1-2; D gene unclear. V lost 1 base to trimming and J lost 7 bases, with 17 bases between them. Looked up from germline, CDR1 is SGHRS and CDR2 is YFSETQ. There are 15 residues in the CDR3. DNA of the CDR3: TGCGCCAGCAGCTTGTTCGGGGTAGGGAGGGCTGGCTACACCTTC. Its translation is CASSLFGVGRAGYTF.

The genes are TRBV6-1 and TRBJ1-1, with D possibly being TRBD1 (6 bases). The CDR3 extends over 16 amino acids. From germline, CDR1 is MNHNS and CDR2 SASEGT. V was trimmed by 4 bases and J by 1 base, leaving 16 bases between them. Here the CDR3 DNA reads TGTGCCAGCAGTGGGGGACACCCCCGCGGGAACACTGAAGCTTTCTTT. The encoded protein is CASSGGHPRGNTEAFF.

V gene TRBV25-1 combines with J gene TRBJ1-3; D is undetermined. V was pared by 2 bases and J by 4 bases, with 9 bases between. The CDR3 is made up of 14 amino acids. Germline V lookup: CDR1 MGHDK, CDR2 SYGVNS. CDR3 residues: CASSEVGGGNTIYF. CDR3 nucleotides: TGTGCCAGCAGTGAAGTGGGCGGGGGAAACACCATATATTTT. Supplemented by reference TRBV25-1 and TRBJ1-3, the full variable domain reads EADIYQTPRYLVIGTGKKITLECSQTMGHDKMYWYQQDPGMELHLIHYSYGVNSTEKGDLSSESTVSRIRTEHFPLTLESARPSHTSQYLCASSEVGGGNTIYFGEGSWLTVV.

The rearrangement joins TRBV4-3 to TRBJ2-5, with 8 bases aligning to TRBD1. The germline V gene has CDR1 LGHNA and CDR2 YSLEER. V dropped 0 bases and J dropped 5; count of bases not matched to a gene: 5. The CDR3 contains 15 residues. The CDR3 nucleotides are TGCGCCAGCAGCCAAGATCGGTGGGACAGGGAGACCCAGTACTTC. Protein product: CASSQDRWDRETQYF.

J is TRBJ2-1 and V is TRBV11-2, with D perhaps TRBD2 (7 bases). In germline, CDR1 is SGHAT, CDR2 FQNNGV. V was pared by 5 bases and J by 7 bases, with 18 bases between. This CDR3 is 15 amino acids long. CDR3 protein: CASSRLGGARNEQFF. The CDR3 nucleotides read TGTGCCAGCAGCCGTCTTGGGGGGGCTCGGAATGAGCAGTTCTTC. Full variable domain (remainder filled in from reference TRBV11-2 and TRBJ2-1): EAGVAQSPRYKIIEKRQSVAFWCNPISGHATLYWYQQILGQGPKLLIQFQNNGVVDDSQLPKDRFSAERLKGVDSTLKIQPAKLEDSAVYLCASSRLGGARNEQFFGPGTRLTVL.

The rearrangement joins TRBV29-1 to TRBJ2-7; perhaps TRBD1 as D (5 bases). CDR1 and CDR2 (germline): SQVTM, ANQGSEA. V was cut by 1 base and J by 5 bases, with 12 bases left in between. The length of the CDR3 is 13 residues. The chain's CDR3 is CSVEGQGTHEQYF. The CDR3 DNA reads TGCAGCGTTGAAGGCCAGGGTACCCACGAGCAGTACTTC.

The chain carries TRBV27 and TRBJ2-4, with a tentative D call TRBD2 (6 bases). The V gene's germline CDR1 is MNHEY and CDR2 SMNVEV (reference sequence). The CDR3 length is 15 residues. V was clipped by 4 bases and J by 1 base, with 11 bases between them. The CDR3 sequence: CASSSGESAKNIQYF. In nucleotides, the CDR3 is TGTGCCAGCAGTTCGGGGGAGTCGGCCAAAAACATTCAGTACTTC.

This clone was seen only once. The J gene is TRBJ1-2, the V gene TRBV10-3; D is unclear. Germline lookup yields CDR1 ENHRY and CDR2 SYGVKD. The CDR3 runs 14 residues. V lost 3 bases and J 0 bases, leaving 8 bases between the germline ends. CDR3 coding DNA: TGTGCCATCAGTGAATCGGGTCCTAACTATGGCTACACCTTC. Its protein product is CAISESGPNYGYTF.

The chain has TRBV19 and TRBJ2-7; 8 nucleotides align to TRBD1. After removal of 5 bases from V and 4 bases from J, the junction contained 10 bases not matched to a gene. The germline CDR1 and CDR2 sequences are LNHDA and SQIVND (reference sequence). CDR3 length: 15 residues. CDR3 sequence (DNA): TGTGCCAGTAGTTCCCAGGGGGCAGGGTCTTACGAGCAGTACTTC. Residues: CASSSQGAGSYEQYF.

CDR3 DNA: TGTGCCAGCAGCTTAAAGGGGACTAGCGGGAGATACGAGCAGTACTTC. Its translation is CASSLKGTSGRYEQYF. The rearrangement uses TRBV7-9 and TRBJ2-7; the match to TRBD2 covers 14 bases. Germline CDR1 SEHNR, CDR2 FQNEAQ (reference sequence). The CDR3 sequence is 16 residues long. Germline trimming cut 2 bases from V and 4 bases from J; bases unmatched to any gene: 4.